This T cell receptor beta chain was captured by sequencing in a study of blood T cell repertoires in COVID-19. The CDR3 is made up of 14 amino acids. CDR1 is SGHAT, CDR2 FQNNGV, per germline. V trimming: 3 bases; J trimming: 3 bases; junction bases outside the gene matches: 2. Categorization into cohorts depended on clinical history that participants reported. In the authors' workflow: Estimated nucleated cell counts came from reference gene primer amplification. Profiling relied on immunoSEQ multiplex PCR, and the TCRdb table lists in-frame clones only, not all of them. V and J calls and clone size are those listed in that table; D and trimming were worked out from the DNA. Of 300,000 to 350,000 clones in the sample, 80% to 90% were seen once. This clone was recorded once.

The source of this sequence is a man under 40 who had recovered from COVID-19. The chain carries TRBV11-2 and TRBJ1-5; 7 nucleotides agree with TRBD1. Sequencing was performed on PBMCs or T cells enriched from blood (not recorded which). DNA for the CDR3: TGTGCCAGCAGCTTCGACAGGGACAATCAGCCCCAGCATTTT. Amino acids: CASSFDRDNQPQHF.